Presented here are 7 T cell receptor beta chains from one specimen sequenced in a study of regulatory T cells in long-lasting Graves disease. Investigators prepared the TCR beta libraries by applying iRepertoire HTBI primers and Arm-PCR of CDR3 regions. TCRdb analysed the multiplex PCR reads with MiXCR anew, one entry per CDR3 protein. Of 400,000 to 550,000 distinct CDR3 sequences listed, 16% were seen once; the top ten hold approximately 11%. Time point noted: newly diagnosed GD, antithyroid drugs for less than 3 months. PBMC RNA served as the TCR library source. The same data also went into a second study, on T cells in Graves' hyperthyroidism and ophthalmopathy.

The sequencing used peripheral blood mononuclear cells (PBMCs), collected at new diagnosis, from a patient treated with antithyroid drugs. The receptors were sampled from a woman aged 30 to 39 with Graves disease.

Ten or more counts support this clonotype. J is TRBJ1-1 and V is TRBV12-3 or TRBV12-4; tentatively, D is TRBD1 (5 bases). V lost 5 bases to trimming and J lost 6 bases, with 16 bases between them. CDR3 length: 14 residues. As DNA, the CDR3 is TGTGCCAGCAGTACTGGGACGTCAGGCTCTGAAGCTTTCTTT. The encoded protein is CASSTGTSGSEAFF.

The table lists this clonotype with a few counts. The genes are TRBV29-1 and TRBJ2-7; 9 nucleotides agree with TRBD2. This CDR3 is 20 amino acids long. Per the germline V gene, CDR1 is SQVTM and CDR2 is ANQGSEA. V trimming: 2 bases; J trimming: 1 base; junction bases outside the gene matches: 21. The DNA of the CDR3 is TGCAGCGTTGAAAGGGGGGCTGTCGGGCGGGAGGGCCGAGTATCCTACGAGCAGTACTTC. Translating it yields CSVERGAVGREGRVSYEQYF.

A word on this clonotype: A much bigger clone sits one base away, suggesting this may be a read error. The CDR3 ends on some other residue instead of the conserved phenylalanine or tryptophan, so this is likely a read error. The V call is TRBV20-1, the J call TRBJ2-5; 8 bases agree with TRBD1. The end of the DNA fits TRBJ2-1 better, so the J call may be wrong. The CDR3 is made up of 14 amino acids. CDR1 and CDR2 (germline): DFQATT, SNEGSKA (reference sequence). DNA for the CDR3: TGCAGTGCTTCGGACAGGGCCCGTTGGAATGAGCAGTTCCTC. Translation gives CSASDRARWNEQFL.

Ten or more counts support this clonotype. J is TRBJ1-1 and V is TRBV5-6; possibly TRBD1 for D (6 bases). Germline-derived CDR1 and CDR2 are SGHDT and YYEEEE. Trimming cost V 3 bases and J 1 base, with 10 bases left between them. This CDR3 has 14 residues. CDR3 sequence reads: CASSWGRGNTEAFF. The CDR3 DNA sequence: TGTGCCAGCAGCTGGGGGCGGGGGAACACTGAAGCTTTCTTT.

This clonotype was counted ten times or more. V is TRBV11-2 and J is TRBJ2-5; D remains unclear. Trimming removed 1 base at V and 4 bases at J, with 10 bases between. Germline V gene data show CDR1 as SGHAT and CDR2 as FQNNGV. The CDR3 runs 14 residues. CDR3 region: CASSLVTAGETQYF. Written as DNA, the CDR3 is TGTGCCAGCAGCTTAGTTACTGCCGGAGAGACCCAGTACTTC.

This clonotype was found many times. This chain links TRBV7-2 with TRBJ2-3; D is tentatively TRBD1 or TRBD2 (5 bases each). The germline CDR1 and CDR2 sequences are SGHTA and FQGNSA. CDR3 length: 18 residues. V lost 1 base, J lost 2 bases, and 19 bases lay in between. In nucleotides, the CDR3 is TGTGCCAGCAGCTTAGAACGCGCTTTGGGACCTAACACAGATACGCAGTATTTT. Amino acids: CASSLERALGPNTDTQYF.

The sample holds many counts of this clonotype. The J gene is TRBJ1-1, the V gene TRBV28; 10 bases are a match to TRBD1. Germline CDR1 MDHEN, CDR2 SYDVKM. V lost 6 bases and J lost 4; bases outside the gene matches: 8. The CDR3 sequence is 15 residues long. The DNA for the CDR3 is TGTGCCAGCAGCCCGACAGGGGGCTTTATCACTGAAGCTTTCTTT. Its translation: CASSPTGGFITEAFF.